These 28 T cell receptor beta chains came from one sample sequenced in a study of shared clonotypes between healthy human individuals (TCRdb year 2020). Library generation was performed with the immunoSEQ multiplex PCR assay. TCRdb mirrors the immuneACCESS table, restricted to in-frame sequences. Some clones are absent from its copies; in checked studies, under half trace to an unresolved V gene, and the reason for the others is unknown. Across this sample there are around 510,000 clones, with around 81% seen only once. Around 13% of the sample is taken by the ten largest. The sample taken for sequencing was PBMCs. The receptors derive from a woman in her thirties or forties in good health. Some clones in this sample may be carry-over from other donors' samples.

V usage is TRBV7-7 and J usage is TRBJ2-1; D is undetermined. CDR3 size: 13 residues. Deletions cut 1 base from V and 4 bases from J, with 5 bases between. Germline values: CDR1 SSHAT, CDR2 FNYEAQ (reference sequence). CDR3 sequence: CASSLGPYNEQFF. In nucleotides, the CDR3 is TGTGCCAGCAGCTTAGGGCCTTACAATGAGCAGTTCTTC.

This clone was picked up one time. The chain combines TRBV7-9 with TRBJ1-1; D is perhaps TRBD1 (6 bases). The V and J ends lost 0 bases and 0 bases respectively, with 11 bases between them. The length of the CDR3 is 16 residues. The germline V gene has CDR1 SEHNR and CDR2 FQNEAQ (reference sequence). CDR3 DNA sequence: TGTGCCAGCAGCTTAGCAGGGGGAGTTCTGAACACTGAAGCTTTCTTT. Protein sequence: CASSLAGGVLNTEAFF.

In the case of this clone: A much larger clone differs by one base, so this may be a read error. The same CDR3 is also encoded by other DNA sequences in this sample. This chain connects TRBV6-1 to TRBJ1-1; possibly TRBD1 for D (6 bases). The CDR3 spans 14 residues. From germline, CDR1 is MNHNS and CDR2 SASEGT. The chain's CDR3 is CASSGAQGNTEAFF. CDR3 nucleotide sequence: TGTGCTAGCAGTGGAGCACAGGGGAACACTGAAGCTTTCTTT.

The chain uses TRBV7-8 and TRBJ2-1, with a weak D call TRBD2 (5 bases). The V end lost 5 bases, the J end lost 5 bases, and 19 bases lay between the germline ends. CDR1 is SGHVS and CDR2 is FQNEAQ in the germline V gene. The CDR3 is made up of 16 amino acids. DNA of the CDR3: TGTGCCAGCAGCCCCCGCTCGGCGGGTAATAACAATGAGCAGTTCTTC. The encoded protein is CASSPRSAGNNNEQFF.

The DNA of the CDR3 is TGTGCCAGCAGCCCCCGTGCGGGGCCCTACGAGCAGTACTTC. This encodes CASSPRAGPYEQYF. The V gene is TRBV9, the J gene TRBJ2-7; D is possibly TRBD2 (6 bases). Germline V gene data show CDR1 as SGDLS and CDR2 as YYNGEE. Trimming took 4 bases from V and 2 from J, leaving 13 bases between them. The CDR3 is 14 residues long.

V usage is TRBV7-2 and J usage is TRBJ1-1, with a weak D call TRBD1 (6 bases). This CDR3 spans 14 amino acids. Germline V gene lookup returns CDR1 SGHTA and CDR2 FQGNSA. Trimming left V 6 bases short and J 4 bases short, with 15 bases between. The CDR3 region has the DNA TGTGCCAGCAGACCACAGGGTCGGGGCACTGAAGCTTTCTTT. This sequence encodes CASRPQGRGTEAFF.

A note on this clone: Additional DNA sequences in this sample encode the identical CDR3. This chain joins TRBV19 and TRBJ2-7; TRBD1 agrees at 8 bases. The CDR3 covers 14 residues. Per germline, CDR1 LNHDA and CDR2 SQIVND (reference sequence). V dropped 3 bases and J dropped 2; count of bases not matched to a gene: 3. CDR3 amino acids: CASSIGQGAYEQYF. In DNA, the CDR3 is TGTGCCAGTAGTATCGGACAGGGCGCCTACGAGCAGTACTTC.

CDR3 in amino acids: CASSVGRDRVDTQYF. CDR3 in DNA: TGTGCCAGCAGCGTAGGGCGGGACAGGGTAGATACGCAGTATTTT. The chain recombines TRBV9 with TRBJ2-3; 9 nucleotides match TRBD1. V shed 0 bases and J 5 bases; nucleotides not matched to a gene: 4. CDR1 is SGDLS and CDR2 is YYNGEE in the germline V gene. This CDR3 has 15 residues.

The chain links TRBV6-1 to TRBJ2-7, with D uncertain. Germline CDR1 and CDR2: MNHNS and SASEGT. The ends were cut back, 1 base at V and 3 bases at J, with 10 bases in the middle. This CDR3 spans 14 amino acids. The CDR3 DNA reads TGTGCCAGCAGTGAAGGCTGGACCGGCTACGAGCAGTACTTC. Amino acids: CASSEGWTGYEQYF.

This chain links TRBV4-3 with TRBJ2-2, with TRBD2 matching 9 bases. Germline trimming cut 1 base from V and 6 bases from J; bases unmatched to any gene: 9. The CDR3 covers 17 residues. Germline CDR1 reads LGHNA; CDR2 reads YSLEER. The CDR3 loop reads CASSQGISGRVSGELFF. CDR3 coding DNA: TGCGCCAGCAGCCAAGGAATTAGCGGGAGAGTGTCCGGGGAGCTGTTTTTT.

The gene calls are TRBV6-6 and TRBJ2-3; possibly TRBD2 for D (5 bases). The CDR3 is 13 residues long. V lost 2 bases, J lost 2 bases, and 5 bases lay in between. Per the germline V gene, CDR1 is MNHNY and CDR2 is SVGAGI (reference sequence). The CDR3 is CASSYRDTDTQYF. As DNA, the CDR3 is TGTGCCAGCAGTTACCGGGACACAGATACGCAGTATTTT.

This chain connects TRBV5-1 to TRBJ2-3, with 8 nucleotides matching TRBD2. This CDR3 region has 15 residues. Losses at the gene ends were 4 bases for V and 5 bases for J; bases not matched to a gene: 9. Germline V CDR1 and CDR2: SGHRS, YFSETQ. The CDR3 sequence: CASSLAGRGVDTQYF. DNA for the CDR3: TGCGCCAGCAGCCTAGCGGGCCGGGGGGTAGATACGCAGTATTTT.

This chain uses TRBV9 with TRBJ2-3; 7 nucleotides line up with TRBD1. CDR1 is SGDLS, CDR2 YYNGEE, per germline. The CDR3 consists of 15 residues. The junction had 4 bases not matched to a gene; V was cut back by 3 bases and J by 0 bases. DNA for the CDR3: TGTGCCAGCAGCGGTGGGACAGTTAGCACAGATACGCAGTATTTT. Translation: CASSGGTVSTDTQYF.

The J gene is TRBJ2-1, the V gene TRBV29-1; D might be TRBD2 (6 bases). V was clipped by 0 bases and J by 9 bases, with 21 bases between them. Germline values: CDR1 SQVTM, CDR2 ANQGSEA. The CDR3 runs to 16 residues. CDR3: CSVEDPLGQRVGEQFF. DNA of the CDR3: TGCAGCGTTGAAGACCCCCTAGGGCAGCGGGTAGGTGAGCAGTTCTTC.

The chain links TRBV6-4 to TRBJ1-2; the match to TRBD1 covers 8 bases. Germline V lookup: CDR1 MRHNA, CDR2 SNTAGT. Unmatched junction bases numbered 12, after V lost 4 bases and J lost 8 bases. The CDR3 spans 15 residues. The CDR3 here is CASSAFRTGSGGYTF. As DNA, the CDR3 is TGTGCCAGCAGTGCATTTCGGACAGGGAGCGGGGGCTACACCTTC.

V usage is TRBV4-2 and J usage is TRBJ2-7; D gene ambiguous. V was clipped by 0 bases and J by 0 bases, with 12 bases between them. The germline gives CDR1 LGHNA, CDR2 YNFKEQ. The CDR3 loop spans 16 amino acids. The CDR3 reads CASSQDFSEVSYEQYF. DNA of the CDR3: TGTGCCAGCAGCCAAGACTTCTCCGAAGTCTCCTACGAGCAGTACTTC.

This sequence joins TRBV11-3 and TRBJ2-1; TRBD2 matches 13 bases. Germline values: CDR1 SGHNT, CDR2 YENEEA. V lost 5 bases, J lost 5 bases, and 15 bases stayed unmatched. CDR3 length: 19 amino acids. CDR3 residues: CASSPRLAGGGGQDNEQFF. DNA of the CDR3: TGTGCCAGCAGCCCACGACTAGCGGGAGGAGGGGGGCAGGACAATGAGCAGTTCTTC.

The J gene is TRBJ2-5, the V gene TRBV7-9; D is unresolved. CDR1 is SEHNR, CDR2 FQNEAQ, per germline (reference sequence). Trimming pared 2 bases from V and 3 bases from J, leaving 7 bases between. The CDR3 runs 13 residues. CDR3 nucleotides: TGTGCCAGCAGCTTACAACAAGAAGAGACCCAGTACTTC. Its translation: CASSLQQEETQYF.

J is TRBJ2-7 and V is TRBV6-5; TRBD2 is a possible D gene (7 bases). CDR1 MNHEY and CDR2 SVGAGI come from the germline V gene. The length of the CDR3 is 14 residues. V was clipped by 11 bases and J by 0 bases, with 17 bases between them. This CDR3 is CASKGGGFSYEQYF. CDR3 bases: TGTGCCTCGAAAGGGGGGGGCTTCTCCTACGAGCAGTACTTC.

Concerning this clone itself: The likely explanation is a read error, given a far larger clone one base away. No DNA is shown, since the ends of the CDR3 on it are uncertain; the CDR3 is the one TCRdb lists. This sample includes further DNA sequences coding for the same CDR3. The V call is TRBV9, the J call TRBJ1-1. CDR1 SGDLS and CDR2 YYNGEE come from the germline V gene. The CDR3 is made up of 13 amino acids, end residues included. The CDR3 sequence is CASSVGSGTEAFF.

The rearrangement uses TRBV6-5 and TRBJ1-2; D remains ambiguous. Germline V gene data show CDR1 as MNHEY and CDR2 as SVGAGI. Trimming removed 2 bases from V and 1 base from J, with 5 bases in between. The CDR3 has 13 amino acids. CDR3: CASSYRVNYGYTF. CDR3 nucleotides: TGTGCCAGCAGTTACCGGGTTAACTATGGCTACACCTTC.

This chain links TRBV6-6 with TRBJ2-7; 8 bases agree with TRBD2. The germline V gene has CDR1 MNHNY and CDR2 SVGAGI (reference sequence). The CDR3 runs to 16 residues. Losses at the gene ends were 5 bases for V and 5 bases for J; bases not matched to a gene: 14. The CDR3 DNA sequence: TGTGCCAGCAGTCGACTAATAGCGGGAAGTGGGCACGAGCAGTACTTC. Residues: CASSRLIAGSGHEQYF.

This clone was seen more than once but under ten times. The chain has TRBV9 and TRBJ1-5; possible D gene TRBD1, 6 bases. V lost 4 bases to trimming and J lost 4 bases, with 15 bases between them. Germline loops: CDR1 SGDLS, CDR2 YYNGEE. This CDR3 has 15 amino acids. As DNA, the CDR3 is TGTGCCAGCAGCCTAACTGGACAGAGGAATCAGCCCCAGCATTTT. Encoded protein: CASSLTGQRNQPQHF.

CDR3 coding DNA: TGTGCCAGCAGGCGACAGACGAGCTCCTACGAGCAGTACTTC. Protein product: CASRRQTSSYEQYF. The V call is TRBV7-2, the J call TRBJ2-7, with TRBD1 as a possible D gene (5 bases). Germline lookup yields CDR1 SGHTA and CDR2 FQGNSA. V was cut by 6 bases and J by 0 bases, with 12 bases left in between. This CDR3 is built from 14 residues. Complete variable domain (other parts from reference TRBV7-2 and TRBJ2-7): GAGVSQSPSNKVTEKGKDVELRCDPISGHTALYWYRQSLGQGLEFLIYFQGNSAPDKSGLPSDRFSAERTGGSVSTLTIQRTQQEDSAVYLCASRRQTSSYEQYFGPGTRLTVT.

The genes are TRBV30 and TRBJ1-6, with a weak D call TRBD1 (5 bases). V was shortened by 7 bases and J by 9 bases, with 19 bases between the two germline ends. The length of the CDR3 is 14 residues. Germline V lookup: CDR1 GTSNPN, CDR2 SVGIG (reference sequence). The CDR3, as DNA: TGTGCCTCCTCAAGGATGAGGGGCATTTCACCCCTCCACTTT. It translates to CASSRMRGISPLHF.

This clone was counted once. This chain joins TRBV5-1 and TRBJ2-3; possibly TRBD2 for D (5 bases). The germline CDR1 and CDR2 sequences are SGHRS and YFSETQ. This CDR3 is 15 amino acids long. Trimming pared 4 bases from V and 1 base from J, leaving 13 bases between. CDR3 region: CASSGEVSGTDTQYF. The DNA for the CDR3 is TGCGCCAGCAGCGGCGAGGTTAGCGGCACAGATACGCAGTATTTT.

This clone was seen just once. This chain uses TRBV2 with TRBJ2-5; D call uncertain. The CDR3 has 14 residues. The germline V and J ends were trimmed by 0 bases and 1 base, with 6 bases remaining between them. Germline-derived CDR1 and CDR2 are SNHLY and FYNNEI. The CDR3, as DNA: TGTGCCAGCAGTGAAGCTAGCCGCCAAGAGACCCAGTACTTC. It encodes CASSEASRQETQYF.

This chain links TRBV18 with TRBJ1-2, with D perhaps TRBD1 (5 bases). V was cut by 3 bases and J by 6 bases, with 14 bases left in between. CDR3 length equals 14 residues. CDR1 and CDR2 from the germline V gene are KGHSH and LQKENI. The CDR3 here is CASSPGSREHGYTF. The CDR3 DNA is TGTGCCAGCTCACCGGGGTCCAGGGAACATGGCTACACCTTC.